This TCR beta chain is drawn from a study of cytomegalovirus exposure and HLA in healthy donors. Germline V gives CDR1 SGHAT, CDR2 FQNNGV. Trimming stripped 7 bases from V and 11 bases from J, with 12 bases between. The CDR3 runs to 10 residues. General study results and limits: Rarity characterized most TCR sequences, yet some public TCRs appeared in many donors. The tendency of first-cohort TCR clusters to co-occur in the 120 validation repertoires was identified by a subsequent analysis. The authors enumerated 164 TCR beta chains as linked to cytomegalovirus.

Sequencing used immunoSEQ multiplex PCR; TCRdb keeps in-frame clones, though not all of them. Of around 130,000 clones listed, 85% to 90% are singletons. This clone showed up just a few times. As yet, its antigen is unknown. The chain links TRBV11-2 to TRBJ2-7, with a possible D match to TRBD1 (6 bases). The origin of this receptor is a woman aged 25 to 39 in good health and CMV-seronegative. Material: PBMCs. The CDR3 loop is CASTLEGEYF. The DNA for the CDR3 is TGTGCCAGCACCCTCGAGGGGGAGTACTTC.